This T cell receptor (beta chain) appears in the sequencing data of a study of T cells in Graves' hyperthyroidism and ophthalmopathy. A few counts support this clonotype. The TCR beta CDR3 regions underwent amplification using RNA transcripts as the source. HTBI primers were the set used in a first-round RT-PCR of the TCR CDR3. TCRdb re-called the multiplex PCR reads with MiXCR, one entry per CDR3 protein. Here the sample spans 200,000 to 250,000 distinct CDR3 sequences, around 17% being singletons. This CDR3 region has 16 residues. V dropped 4 bases and J dropped 8; count of bases not matched to a gene: 7. The germline V gene encodes CDR1 PRHDT and CDR2 FYEKMQ (reference sequence).

This receptor was obtained from a man between 35 and 55 years old with Graves' hyperthyroidism. The rearrangement joins TRBV13 to TRBJ2-1; 14 nucleotides match TRBD2. The sequenced sample was blood. CDR3 protein: CASSSGTSGGGHEQFF. For the CDR3, the DNA is TGTGCCAGCAGCTCTGGGACTAGCGGGGGCGGGCATGAGCAGTTCTTC.